Below, one T cell receptor (beta chain) is given with its context. Its antigen is unidentified. The germline CDR1 and CDR2 sequences are SEHNR and FQNEAQ (reference sequence). J lost 4 bases, V lost 4 bases, and 7 bases had no gene match. The CDR3 is 15 amino acids. The record originates from a study of cytomegalovirus exposure and HLA in healthy donors. Findings and caveats of the study: A later analysis found most CMV-associated TCR beta chains apparently HLA-restricted. In a later analysis, HLA-associated TCR beta chains were more clonally expanded than equally common others. CMV serostatus was the sole immune exposure data available. Listed as cytomegalovirus-associated were 150 to 200 TCR beta chains.

Primers: 60 Vbeta forward and 13 Jbeta reverse. Repertoires were generated with immunoSEQ multiplex PCR, while TCRdb's copy carries only in-frame clones and drops some. The sample records about 78,000 clones, more than 65% being singletons. This sequence joins TRBV7-9 and TRBJ2-5, with TRBD1 matching over 9 bases. Sequencing was carried out using PBMCs. This TCR was recovered from a woman aged 40 to 49 in good health and CMV-seropositive. The CDR3 reads CASSSGTGYGETQYF. The CDR3 DNA reads as TGTGCCAGCAGCTCGGGGACAGGGTATGGAGAGACCCAGTACTTC. The whole variable domain, remainder taken from reference TRBV7-9 and TRBJ2-5, is DTGVSQNPRHKITKRGQNVTFRCDPISEHNRLYWYRQTLGQGPEFLTYFQNEAQLEKSRLLSDRFSAERPKGSFSTLEIQRTEQGDSAMYLCASSSGTGYGETQYFGPGTRLLVL.